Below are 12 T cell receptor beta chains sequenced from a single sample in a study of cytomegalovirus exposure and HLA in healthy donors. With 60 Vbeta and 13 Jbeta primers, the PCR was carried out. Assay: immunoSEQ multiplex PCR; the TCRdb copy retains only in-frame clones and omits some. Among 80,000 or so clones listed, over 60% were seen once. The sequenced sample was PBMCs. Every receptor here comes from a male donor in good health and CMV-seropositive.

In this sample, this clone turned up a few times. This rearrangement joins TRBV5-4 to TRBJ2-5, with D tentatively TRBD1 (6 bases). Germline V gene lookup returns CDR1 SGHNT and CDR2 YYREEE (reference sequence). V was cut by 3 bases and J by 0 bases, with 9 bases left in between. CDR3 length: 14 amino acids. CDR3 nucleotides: TGTGCCAGCAGCTGGAGACAGGACCAAGAGACCCAGTACTTC. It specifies CASSWRQDQETQYF.

CDR3 in DNA: TGTGCCAGCAGTGACTTTGGAGGGGGCACGTTAGAGACCCAGTACTTC. It codes for CASSDFGGGTLETQYF. The rearrangement links TRBV28 to TRBJ2-5; possible D gene TRBD1, 7 bases. The length of the CDR3 is 16 residues. The germline V gene has CDR1 MDHEN and CDR2 SYDVKM. V dropped 5 bases and J dropped 4 bases, with 20 bases sitting between them. Full variable domain (missing parts from reference TRBV28 and TRBJ2-5): DVKVTQSSRYLVKRTGEKVFLECVQDMDHENMFWYRQDPGLGLRLIYFSYDVKMKEKGDIPEGYSVSREKKERFSLILESASTNQTSMYLCASSDFGGGTLETQYFGPGTRLLVL.

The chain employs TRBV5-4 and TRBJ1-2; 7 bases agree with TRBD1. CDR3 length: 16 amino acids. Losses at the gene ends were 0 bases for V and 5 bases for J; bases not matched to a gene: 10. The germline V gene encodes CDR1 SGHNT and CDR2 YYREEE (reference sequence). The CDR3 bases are TGTGCCAGCAGCTTGGCCCTGGGCAGGGGGGCATATGGCTACACCTTC. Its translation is CASSLALGRGAYGYTF.

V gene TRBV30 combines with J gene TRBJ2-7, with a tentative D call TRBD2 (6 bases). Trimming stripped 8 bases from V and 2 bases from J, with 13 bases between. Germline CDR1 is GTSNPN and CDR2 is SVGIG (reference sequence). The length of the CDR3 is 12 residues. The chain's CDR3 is CALRGGTYEQYF. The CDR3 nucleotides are TGTGCCCTCAGAGGAGGGACCTACGAGCAGTACTTC.

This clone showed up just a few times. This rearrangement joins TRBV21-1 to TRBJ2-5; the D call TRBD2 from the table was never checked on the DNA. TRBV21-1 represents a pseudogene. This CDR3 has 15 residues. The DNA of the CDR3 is TGTGCCAGCAGGTTAGCGGGGGGGGGTGGGGGGACCCAGTACTTC. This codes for CASRLAGGGGGTQYF.

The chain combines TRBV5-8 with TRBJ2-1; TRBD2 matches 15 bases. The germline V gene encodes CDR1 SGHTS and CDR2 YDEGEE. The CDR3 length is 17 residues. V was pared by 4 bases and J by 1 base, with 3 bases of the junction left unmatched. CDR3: CASSVGLAGGSYNEQFF. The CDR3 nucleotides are TGTGCCAGCAGCGTCGGACTAGCGGGAGGGTCCTACAATGAGCAGTTCTTC.

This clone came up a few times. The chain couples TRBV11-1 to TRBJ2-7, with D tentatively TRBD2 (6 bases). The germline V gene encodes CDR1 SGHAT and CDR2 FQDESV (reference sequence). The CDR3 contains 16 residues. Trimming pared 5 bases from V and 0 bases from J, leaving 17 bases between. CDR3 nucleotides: TGTGCCAGCAGCCAGGTCGGCGGGGCCCCCTCCTACGAGCAGTACTTC. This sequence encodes CASSQVGGAPSYEQYF.

The CDR3 spells CASSEYSVGPGVSPLHF. Here the CDR3 DNA reads TGTGCCAGCAGTGAATATAGTGTGGGCCCAGGGGTTTCACCCCTCCACTTT. The V gene is TRBV25-1, the J gene TRBJ1-6; weak D call: TRBD1 (6 bases). Trimming pared 0 bases from V and 9 bases from J, leaving 18 bases between. This CDR3 spans 17 amino acids. CDR1 MGHDK and CDR2 SYGVNS come from the germline V gene. The full variable domain, rest sourced from reference TRBV25-1 and TRBJ1-6, is EADIYQTPRYLVIGTGKKITLECSQTMGHDKMYWYQQDPGMELHLIHYSYGVNSTEKGDLSSESTVSRIRTEHFPLTLESARPSHTSQYLCASSEYSVGPGVSPLHFGNGTRLTVT.

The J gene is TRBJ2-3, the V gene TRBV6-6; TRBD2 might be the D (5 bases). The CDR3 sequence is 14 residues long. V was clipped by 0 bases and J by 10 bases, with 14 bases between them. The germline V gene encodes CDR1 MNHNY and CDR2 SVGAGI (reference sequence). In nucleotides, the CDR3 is TGTGCCAGCAGTTACTCAGAGGGAGCATCAGCGCAGTATTTT. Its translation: CASSYSEGASAQYF.

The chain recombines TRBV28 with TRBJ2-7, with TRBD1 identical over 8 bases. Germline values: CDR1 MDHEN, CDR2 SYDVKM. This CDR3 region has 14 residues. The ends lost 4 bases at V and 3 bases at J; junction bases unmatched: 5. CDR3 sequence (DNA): TGTGCCAGCAGTTCGGCAGGGGGCAACTACGAGCAGTACTTC. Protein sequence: CASSSAGGNYEQYF.

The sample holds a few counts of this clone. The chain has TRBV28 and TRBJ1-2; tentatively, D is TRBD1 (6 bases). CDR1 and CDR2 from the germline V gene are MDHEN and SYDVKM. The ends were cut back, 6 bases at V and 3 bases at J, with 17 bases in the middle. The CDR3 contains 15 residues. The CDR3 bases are TGTGCCAGCAGCCCCGGGACACCCGTCTACTATGGCTACACCTTC. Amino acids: CASSPGTPVYYGYTF.

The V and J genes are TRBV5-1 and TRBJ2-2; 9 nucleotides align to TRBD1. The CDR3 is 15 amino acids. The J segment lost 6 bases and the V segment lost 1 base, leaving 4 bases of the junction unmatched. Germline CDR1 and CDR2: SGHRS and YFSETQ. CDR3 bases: TGCGCCAGCAGCTTGTTACAGGGGGCAGCCGGGGAGCTGTTTTTT. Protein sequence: CASSLLQGAAGELFF.